This entry lists 17 T cell receptor beta chains sequenced from one sample in a study of blood T cell repertoires in COVID-19. Only in-frame clones appear in the TCRdb table, and some are missing; sequencing was by immunoSEQ multiplex PCR. The sample records about 480,000 clones, around nine tenths being singletons. Sequencing used PBMCs or T cells enriched from blood (not recorded which). These receptors were obtained from a woman aged 55-75 years who had recovered from COVID-19.

A single count supports this clone. The chain carries TRBV5-1 and TRBJ1-1; 12 nucleotides align to TRBD1. From germline, CDR1 is SGHRS and CDR2 YFSETQ. Trimming removed 3 bases from V and 4 bases from J; junction bases left unmatched: 4. CDR3 length: 15 amino acids. DNA for the CDR3: TGCGCCAGCAGCTCCCGGGGACAGGGGGCCACTGAAGCTTTCTTT. Translated, it gives CASSSRGQGATEAFF.

This chain uses TRBV5-1 with TRBJ2-3; possible D gene TRBD2, 5 bases. V dropped 2 bases and J dropped 3 bases, with 13 bases sitting between them. Germline loops: CDR1 SGHRS, CDR2 YFSETQ. The CDR3 contains 15 residues. For the CDR3, the DNA is TGCGCCAGCAGCTTATTGGAGGCTGGGACAGATACGCAGTATTTT. Protein sequence: CASSLLEAGTDTQYF.

In the case of this clone: The same CDR3 can be traced to other DNA sequences in this sample. This chain uses TRBV3-1 (or the pseudogene TRBV3-2) with TRBJ1-1; D remains ambiguous. Trimming cost V 1 base and J 1 base, with 7 bases left between them. In germline, CDR1 is LGHDT, CDR2 YNNKEL (reference sequence). The CDR3 consists of 14 residues. The CDR3 DNA is TGTGCCAGCAGCCAAGTTCGGGGGAACACTGAAGCTTTCTTT. Protein sequence: CASSQVRGNTEAFF.

The chain couples TRBV29-1 to TRBJ2-2, with 7 positions matching TRBD1. Germline V gene lookup returns CDR1 SQVTM and CDR2 ANQGSEA. After removal of 5 bases from V and 7 bases from J, the junction contained 7 bases not matched to a gene. This CDR3 has 13 amino acids. The CDR3 region is CSVRQGRDGELFF. The CDR3 region has the DNA TGCAGCGTTCGACAGGGCCGCGACGGGGAGCTGTTTTTT.

The rearrangement uses TRBV19 and TRBJ2-1, with D maybe TRBD1 (6 bases). V shed 5 bases and J shed 2 bases, with 22 bases lying between them. The CDR3 covers 18 residues. Per germline, CDR1 LNHDA and CDR2 SQIVND (reference sequence). CDR3 DNA: TGTGCCAGTAGTCCGCAGAGCATAGGACAGTGGGCCTACAATGAGCAGTTCTTC. It specifies CASSPQSIGQWAYNEQFF.

The chain has TRBV5-1 and TRBJ1-1, with 7 bases aligning to TRBD1. The V gene end was trimmed by 4 bases and the J gene end by 2 bases; junction bases not matched to a gene: 5. Germline V gene sequence: CDR1 SGHRS, CDR2 YFSETQ. The CDR3 loop spans 14 amino acids. The CDR3 here is CASSIGTANTEAFF. In nucleotides, the CDR3 is TGCGCCAGCAGCATCGGGACAGCAAACACTGAAGCTTTCTTT.

The genes are TRBV5-4 and TRBJ2-1, with 10 bases aligning to TRBD1. The CDR3 covers 15 residues. With V trimmed by 4 bases and J by 2 bases, 3 bases remained unmatched. Germline CDR1 and CDR2: SGHNT and YYREEE (reference sequence). DNA of the CDR3: TGTGCCAGCAGCCCGACAGGGGGCGCCTACAATGAGCAGTTCTTC. It codes for CASSPTGGAYNEQFF. The full variable domain, in which reference TRBV5-4 and TRBJ2-1 provide the parts outside the CDR3, is ETGVTQSPTHLIKTRGQQVTLRCSSQSGHNTVSWYQQALGQGPQFIFQYYREEENGRGNFPPRFSGLQFPNYSSELNVNALELDDSALYLCASSPTGGAYNEQFFGPGTRLTVL.

On this clone: Other DNA sequences of this sample code for an identical CDR3. This chain uses TRBV11-2 with TRBJ1-3; 9 bases match TRBD1. CDR1 SGHAT and CDR2 FQNNGV come from the germline V gene. The length of the CDR3 is 14 residues. The junction had 4 bases not matched to a gene; V was cut back by 6 bases and J by 4 bases. Written as DNA, the CDR3 is TGTGCCAGCAGTTATACAGGGGGCGGAAACACCATATATTTT. Translation: CASSYTGGGNTIYF.

The rearrangement joins TRBV19 to TRBJ1-3; 9 nucleotides align to TRBD1. The germline gives CDR1 LNHDA, CDR2 SQIVND (reference sequence). Losses at the gene ends were 10 bases for V and 4 bases for J; bases not matched to a gene: 5. The length of the CDR3 is 13 residues. CDR3 nucleotide sequence: TGTGCCACCAGGGACAGGGAGGGAAACACCATATATTTT. This gives the protein CATRDREGNTIYF. The full variable domain, its missing parts supplied by reference TRBV19 and TRBJ1-3, is DGGITQSPKYLFRKEGQNVTLSCEQNLNHDAMYWYRQDPGQGLRLIYYSQIVNDFQKGDIAEGYSVSREKKESFPLTVTSAQKNPTAFYLCATRDREGNTIYFGEGSWLTVV.

The chain links TRBV27 to TRBJ1-2, with 8 bases that match TRBD1. The ends lost 4 bases at V and 5 bases at J; junction bases unmatched: 12. The CDR3 covers 16 residues. Looked up from germline, CDR1 is MNHEY and CDR2 is SMNVEV (reference sequence). This CDR3 is CASSSSGTGQRYGYTF. The CDR3 DNA is TGTGCCAGCAGTTCCTCCGGGACAGGACAGAGGTATGGCTACACCTTC.

The chain employs TRBV9 and TRBJ1-2; no clear D gene. The CDR3 is 13 residues long. Trimming removed 2 bases at V and 0 bases at J, with 5 bases between. Looked up from germline, CDR1 is SGDLS and CDR2 is YYNGEE. The CDR3 reads CASSVQSNYGYTF. The CDR3 nucleotides read TGTGCCAGCAGCGTCCAATCTAACTATGGCTACACCTTC.

The table lists this clone with a few counts. V and J are TRBV6-5 and TRBJ1-2; 9 bases match TRBD1. V dropped 6 bases and J dropped 2; count of bases not matched to a gene: 1. Per germline, CDR1 MNHEY and CDR2 SVGAGI. CDR3 length: 13 amino acids. CDR3: CASSGQGNYGYTF. Here the CDR3 DNA reads TGTGCCAGCAGCGGACAGGGGAACTATGGCTACACCTTC.

The chain joins TRBV11-3 to TRBJ2-1, with D tentatively TRBD2 (6 bases). Trimming took 3 bases from V and 10 from J, leaving 13 bases between them. The CDR3 covers 13 residues. Germline V CDR1 and CDR2: SGHNT, YENEEA. CDR3 protein: CASSFLQSGEQFF. DNA for the CDR3: TGTGCCAGCAGCTTCCTCCAGAGCGGGGAGCAGTTCTTC.

The genes are TRBV2 and TRBJ2-3; D uncertain. The CDR3 runs 12 residues. Germline V lookup: CDR1 SNHLY, CDR2 FYNNEI. V gave up 5 bases and J gave up 5 bases, with 8 bases separating them. Here the CDR3 DNA reads TGTGCCAGCAGTCTAAGTGTAGATACGCAGTATTTT. As protein: CASSLSVDTQYF.

This clone was detected only a few times. The chain employs TRBV5-1 and TRBJ1-4; TRBD1 agrees at 9 bases. The CDR3 length is 14 residues. V was clipped by 2 bases and J by 12 bases; unmatched bases: 8. Germline values: CDR1 SGHRS, CDR2 YFSETQ. CDR3 region: CASSLGTGRAELFF. The DNA for the CDR3 is TGCGCCAGCAGCTTAGGGACAGGGAGAGCGGAACTGTTTTTT.

V gene TRBV6-4 combines with J gene TRBJ1-1, with D possibly being TRBD1 (6 bases). The CDR3 runs 14 residues. Deletions cut 6 bases from V and 0 bases from J, with 11 bases between. Germline assignment: CDR1 MRHNA and CDR2 SNTAGT. The CDR3 coding sequence is TGTGCCAGCAGGAGGGACACCATGAACACTGAAGCTTTCTTT. Translating it yields CASRRDTMNTEAFF.

This clone was seen a few times. This chain connects TRBV18 to TRBJ2-7, with 9 nucleotides matching TRBD1. This CDR3 region has 14 residues. Germline CDR1 KGHSH, CDR2 LQKENI. Unmatched junction bases numbered 6, after V lost 3 bases and J lost 6 bases. In DNA, the CDR3 is TGTGCCAGCTCACCTGGGACAGGGATGGGCGAGCAGTACGTC. Translating it yields CASSPGTGMGEQYV.